What follows describes a single TCR beta chain. The antigen remains undetermined. This sample is drawn from a study of CD8+ T cells in alopecia areata. Overall study context: Tofacitinib was given for 6 to 18 months, then stopped for 6 months.

Study-level points and caveats: Scalp and blood retained many expanded lesional clones during tofacitinib. Scalp clonality, along with expanded CD8+ clones among the top 100, was significantly decreased by tofacitinib. Tissue-resident alphabeta T cells belonging to normal skin likewise get sequenced within scalp specimens.

The CDR3 runs 13 residues. CDR1 LNHDA and CDR2 SQIVND come from the germline V gene (reference sequence). V lost 6 bases to trimming and J lost 6 bases, with 14 bases between them. RNA extraction and reverse transcription yielded cDNA as sequencing template. TCRdb's table, derived via immunoSEQ multiplex PCR, lists solely in-frame clones and lacks some. This table holds under 250,000 clones, approximately 65% found once. The treatment is: oral pan-JAK inhibitor, 5-10 mg twice daily. The rearrangement links TRBV19 to TRBJ1-1; D is ambiguous. This TCR was recovered from a human donor with alopecia areata. Specimen: CD4+ T cells sorted from blood, collected around week 44, from a patient treated with tofacitinib. CDR3 protein: CASSETVVAEAFF. The CDR3 nucleotides are TGTGCCAGTAGCGAGACCGTTGTCGCTGAAGCTTTCTTT.